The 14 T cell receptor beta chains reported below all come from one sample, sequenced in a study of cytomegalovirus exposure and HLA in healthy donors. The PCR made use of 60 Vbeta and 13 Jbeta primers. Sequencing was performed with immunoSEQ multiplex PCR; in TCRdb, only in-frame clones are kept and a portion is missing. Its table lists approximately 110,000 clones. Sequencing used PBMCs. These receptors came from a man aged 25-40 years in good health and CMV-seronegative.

CDR3 DNA sequence: TGTGCCAGCAGCACATCACAGGGGTCTGGCTACACCTTC. It is translated as CASSTSQGSGYTF. J is TRBJ1-2 and V is TRBV27; 7 nucleotides line up with TRBD1. This CDR3 is built from 13 residues. CDR1 and CDR2 from the germline V gene are MNHEY and SMNVEV (reference sequence). The V and J ends lost 6 bases and 7 bases, in that order; junction bases with no gene match: 8.

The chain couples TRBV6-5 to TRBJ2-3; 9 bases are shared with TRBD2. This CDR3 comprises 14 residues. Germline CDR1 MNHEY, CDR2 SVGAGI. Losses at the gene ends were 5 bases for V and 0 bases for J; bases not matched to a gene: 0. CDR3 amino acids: CASSLAGSTDTQYF. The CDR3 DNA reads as TGTGCCAGCAGTCTAGCGGGGAGCACAGATACGCAGTATTTT.

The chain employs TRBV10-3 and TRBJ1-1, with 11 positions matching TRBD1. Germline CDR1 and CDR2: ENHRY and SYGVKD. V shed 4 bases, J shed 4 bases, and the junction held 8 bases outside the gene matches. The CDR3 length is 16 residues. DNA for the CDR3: TGTGCCATCAGTGTAACCCGGGACAGGGGGATCACTGAAGCTTTCTTT. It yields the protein CAISVTRDRGITEAFF.

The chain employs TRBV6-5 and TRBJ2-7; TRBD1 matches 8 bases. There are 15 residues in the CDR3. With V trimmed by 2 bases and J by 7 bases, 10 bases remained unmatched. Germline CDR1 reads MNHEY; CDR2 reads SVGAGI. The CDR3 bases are TGTGCCAGCAGTTACCCGGACAGGGTTTTCGGGGAGCAGTACTTC. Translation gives CASSYPDRVFGEQYF.

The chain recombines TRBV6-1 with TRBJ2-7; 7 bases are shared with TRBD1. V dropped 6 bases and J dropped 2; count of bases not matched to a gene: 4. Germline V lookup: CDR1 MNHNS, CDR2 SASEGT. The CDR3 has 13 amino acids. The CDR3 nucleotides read TGTGCCAGCAGCCGGGACAGAACCTACGAGCAGTACTTC. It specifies CASSRDRTYEQYF.

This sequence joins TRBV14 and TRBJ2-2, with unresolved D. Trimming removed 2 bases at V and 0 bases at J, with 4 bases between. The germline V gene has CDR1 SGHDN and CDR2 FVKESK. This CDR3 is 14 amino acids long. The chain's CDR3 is CASSQYPNTGELFF. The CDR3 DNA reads TGTGCCAGCAGCCAATATCCGAACACCGGGGAGCTGTTTTTT.

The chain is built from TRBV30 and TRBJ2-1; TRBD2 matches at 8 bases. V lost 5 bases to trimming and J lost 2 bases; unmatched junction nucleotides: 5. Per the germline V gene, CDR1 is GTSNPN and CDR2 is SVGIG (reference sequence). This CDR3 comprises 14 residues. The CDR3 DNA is TGTGCCTGGGGAGGACTAGCCCCCTACAATGAGCAGTTCTTC. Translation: CAWGGLAPYNEQFF.

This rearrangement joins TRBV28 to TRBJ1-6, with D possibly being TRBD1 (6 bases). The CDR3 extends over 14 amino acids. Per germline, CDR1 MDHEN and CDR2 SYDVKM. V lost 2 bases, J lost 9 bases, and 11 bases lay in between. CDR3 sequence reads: CASSLKTGISPLHF. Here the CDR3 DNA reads TGTGCCAGCAGTTTAAAAACAGGGATTTCACCCCTCCACTTT.

DNA for the CDR3: TGCGCCAGCAGCGCAGGACAGGGGGTAACGTTTTTTGCGGATGAGCAGTTCTTC. This translates into CASSAGQGVTFFADEQFF. The chain joins TRBV5-1 to TRBJ2-1, with 10 bases identical to TRBD1. Losses at the gene ends were 4 bases for V and 8 bases for J; bases not matched to a gene: 18. Germline V gives CDR1 SGHRS, CDR2 YFSETQ. CDR3 size: 18 residues.

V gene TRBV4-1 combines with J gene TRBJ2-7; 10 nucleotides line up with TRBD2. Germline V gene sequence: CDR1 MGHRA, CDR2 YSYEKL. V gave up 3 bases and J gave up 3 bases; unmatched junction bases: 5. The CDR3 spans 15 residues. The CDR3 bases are TGCGCCAGCAGCCATGGGCCTAGCGGGAGCTACGAGCAGTACTTC. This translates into CASSHGPSGSYEQYF.

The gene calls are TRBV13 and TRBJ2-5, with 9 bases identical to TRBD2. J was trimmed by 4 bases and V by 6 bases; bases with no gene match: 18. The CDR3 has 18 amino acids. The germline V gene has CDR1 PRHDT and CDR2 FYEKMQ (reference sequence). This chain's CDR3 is CASRRWGASGALGETQYF. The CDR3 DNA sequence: TGTGCCAGCAGAAGGTGGGGGGCTAGCGGGGCACTGGGAGAGACCCAGTACTTC.

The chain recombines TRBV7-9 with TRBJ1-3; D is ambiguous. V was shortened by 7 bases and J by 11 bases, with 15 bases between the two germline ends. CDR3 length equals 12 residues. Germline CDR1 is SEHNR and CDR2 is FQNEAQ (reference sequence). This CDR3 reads CASTHRGDSIYF. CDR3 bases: TGTGCCAGCACCCACCGCGGTGATTCCATATATTTT. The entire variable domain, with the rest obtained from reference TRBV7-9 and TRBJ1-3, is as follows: DTGVSQNPRHKITKRGQNVTFRCDPISEHNRLYWYRQTLGQGPEFLTYFQNEAQLEKSRLLSDRFSAERPKGSFSTLEIQRTEQGDSAMYLCASTHRGDSIYFGEGSWLTVV.

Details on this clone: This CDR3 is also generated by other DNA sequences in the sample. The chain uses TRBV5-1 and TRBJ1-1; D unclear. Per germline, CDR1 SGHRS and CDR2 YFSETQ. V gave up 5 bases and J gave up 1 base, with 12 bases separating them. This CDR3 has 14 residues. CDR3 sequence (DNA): TGCGCCAGCAGTTATCAGACGGGGAACACTGAAGCTTTCTTT. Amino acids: CASSYQTGNTEAFF.

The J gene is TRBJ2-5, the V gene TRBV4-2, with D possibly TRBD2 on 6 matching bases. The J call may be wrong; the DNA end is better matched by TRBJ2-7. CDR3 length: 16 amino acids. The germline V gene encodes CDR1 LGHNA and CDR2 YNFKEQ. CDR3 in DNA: TGTGCCAGCAGCCAACACGGAAGGGACTGGAATAACGAGCAGTACTTC. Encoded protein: CASSQHGRDWNNEQYF.